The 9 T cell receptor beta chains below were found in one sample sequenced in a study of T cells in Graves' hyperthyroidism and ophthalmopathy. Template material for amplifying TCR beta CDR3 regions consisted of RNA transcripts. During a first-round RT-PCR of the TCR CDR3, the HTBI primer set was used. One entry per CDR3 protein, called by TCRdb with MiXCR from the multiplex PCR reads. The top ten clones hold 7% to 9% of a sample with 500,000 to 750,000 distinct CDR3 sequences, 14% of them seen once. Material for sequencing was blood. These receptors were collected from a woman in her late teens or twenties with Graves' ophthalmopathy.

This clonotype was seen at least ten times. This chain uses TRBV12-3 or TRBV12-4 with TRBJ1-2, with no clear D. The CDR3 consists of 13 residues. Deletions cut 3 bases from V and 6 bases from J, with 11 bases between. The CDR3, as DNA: TGTGCCAGCAGTTTGTGGGGAAGTGATGGCTACACCTTC. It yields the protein CASSLWGSDGYTF.

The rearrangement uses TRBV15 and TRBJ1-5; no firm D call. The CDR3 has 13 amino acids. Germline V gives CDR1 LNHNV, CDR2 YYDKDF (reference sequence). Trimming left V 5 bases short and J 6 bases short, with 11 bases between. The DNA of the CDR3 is TGTGCCACCAGCGTCTACGTTATTCAGCCCCAGCATTTT. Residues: CATSVYVIQPQHF.

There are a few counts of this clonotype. The CDR3 DNA is TGTGCCAGCAGTTCCGGGACTAGCGGGAGGAAGGGACAGTTCTTC. This gives the protein CASSSGTSGRKGQFF. The V gene is TRBV27, the J gene TRBJ2-1; 15 bases map to TRBD2. This CDR3 has 15 residues. V shed 4 bases, J shed 13 bases, and the junction held 8 bases outside the gene matches. CDR1 and CDR2 (germline): MNHEY, SMNVEV (reference sequence).

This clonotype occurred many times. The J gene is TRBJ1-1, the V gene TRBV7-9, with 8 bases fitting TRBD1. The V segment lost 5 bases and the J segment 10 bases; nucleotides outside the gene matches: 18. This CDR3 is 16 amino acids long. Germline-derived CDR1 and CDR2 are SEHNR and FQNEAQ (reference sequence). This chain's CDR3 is CASSGPGTGRTLGAFF. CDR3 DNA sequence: TGTGCCAGCAGCGGACCGGGGACAGGCCGAACACTGGGAGCTTTCTTT.

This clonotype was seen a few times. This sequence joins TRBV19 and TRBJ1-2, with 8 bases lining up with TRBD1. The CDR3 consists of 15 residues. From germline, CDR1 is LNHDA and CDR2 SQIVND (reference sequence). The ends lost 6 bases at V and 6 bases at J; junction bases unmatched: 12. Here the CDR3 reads CASRTDRTGMDGYTF. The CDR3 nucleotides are TGTGCCAGTAGGACAGACCGGACAGGGATGGATGGCTACACCTTC. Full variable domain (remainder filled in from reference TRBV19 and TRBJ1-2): DGGITQSPKYLFRKEGQNVTLSCEQNLNHDAMYWYRQDPGQGLRLIYYSQIVNDFQKGDIAEGYSVSREKKESFPLTVTSAQKNPTAFYLCASRTDRTGMDGYTFGSGTRLTVV.

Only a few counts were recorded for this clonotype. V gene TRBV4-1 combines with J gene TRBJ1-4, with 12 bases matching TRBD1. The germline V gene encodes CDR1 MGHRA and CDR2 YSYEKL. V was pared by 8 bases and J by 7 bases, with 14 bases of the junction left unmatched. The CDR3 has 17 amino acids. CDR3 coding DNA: TGCGCCAGCGACCCGGGGGACAGGGGGCAAGGCAGTGAAAAACTGTTTTTT. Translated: CASDPGDRGQGSEKLFF.

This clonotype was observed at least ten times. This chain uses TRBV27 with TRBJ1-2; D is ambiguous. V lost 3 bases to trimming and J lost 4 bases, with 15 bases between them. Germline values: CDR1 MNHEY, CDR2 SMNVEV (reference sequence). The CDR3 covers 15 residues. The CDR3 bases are TGTGCCAGCAGTTTTGGGCCAAGTCCCTCCTATGGCTACACCTTC. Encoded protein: CASSFGPSPSYGYTF.

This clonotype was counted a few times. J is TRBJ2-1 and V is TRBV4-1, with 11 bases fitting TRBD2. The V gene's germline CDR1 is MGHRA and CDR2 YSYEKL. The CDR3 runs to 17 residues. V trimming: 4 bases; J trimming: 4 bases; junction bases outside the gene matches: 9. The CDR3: CASSPLVRTSGYNEQFF. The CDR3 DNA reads TGCGCCAGCAGCCCCCTGGTCAGGACTAGCGGGTACAATGAGCAGTTCTTC.

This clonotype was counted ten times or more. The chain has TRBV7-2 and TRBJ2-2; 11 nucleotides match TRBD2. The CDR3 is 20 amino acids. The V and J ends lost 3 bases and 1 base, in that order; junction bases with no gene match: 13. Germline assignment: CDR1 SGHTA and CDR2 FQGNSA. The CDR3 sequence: CASSLEYRLAGRRNTGELFF. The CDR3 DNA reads TGTGCCAGCAGCTTGGAATATCGACTAGCGGGACGTCGGAACACCGGGGAGCTGTTTTTT.